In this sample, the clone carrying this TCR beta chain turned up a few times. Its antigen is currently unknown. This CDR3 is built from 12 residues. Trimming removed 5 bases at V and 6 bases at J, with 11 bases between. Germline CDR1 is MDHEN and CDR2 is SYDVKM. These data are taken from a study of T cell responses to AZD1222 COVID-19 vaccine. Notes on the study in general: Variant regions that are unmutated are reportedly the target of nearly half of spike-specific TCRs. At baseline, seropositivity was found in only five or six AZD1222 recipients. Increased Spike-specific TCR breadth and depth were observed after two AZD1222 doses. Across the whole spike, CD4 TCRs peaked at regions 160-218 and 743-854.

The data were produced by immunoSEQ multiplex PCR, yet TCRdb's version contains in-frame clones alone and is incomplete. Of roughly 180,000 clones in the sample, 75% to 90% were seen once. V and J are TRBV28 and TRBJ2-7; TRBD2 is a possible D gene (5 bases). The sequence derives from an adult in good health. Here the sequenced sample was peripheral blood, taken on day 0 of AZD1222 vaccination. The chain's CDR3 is CASSSGGGEQYF. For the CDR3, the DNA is TGTGCCAGCAGTAGCGGTGGAGGCGAGCAGTACTTC.